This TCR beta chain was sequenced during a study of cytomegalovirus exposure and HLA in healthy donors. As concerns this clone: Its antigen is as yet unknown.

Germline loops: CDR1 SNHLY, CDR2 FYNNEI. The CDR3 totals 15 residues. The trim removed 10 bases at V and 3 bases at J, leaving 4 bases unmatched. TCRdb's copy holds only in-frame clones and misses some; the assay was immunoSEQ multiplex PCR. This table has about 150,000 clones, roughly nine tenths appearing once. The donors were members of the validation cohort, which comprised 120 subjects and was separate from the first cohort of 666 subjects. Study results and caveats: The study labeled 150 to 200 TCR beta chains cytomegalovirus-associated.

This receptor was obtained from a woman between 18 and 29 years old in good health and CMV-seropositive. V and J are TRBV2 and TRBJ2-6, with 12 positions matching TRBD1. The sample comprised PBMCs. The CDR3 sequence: CATGTGGYGANVLTF. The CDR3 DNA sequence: TGTGCCACCGGGACAGGGGGCTATGGGGCCAACGTCCTGACTTTC. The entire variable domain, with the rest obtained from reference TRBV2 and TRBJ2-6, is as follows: EPEVTQTPSHQVTQMGQEVILRCVPISNHLYFYWYRQILGQKVEFLVSFYNNEISEKSEIFDDQFSVERPDGSNFTLKIRSTKLEDSAMYFCATGTGGYGANVLTFGAGSRLTVL.